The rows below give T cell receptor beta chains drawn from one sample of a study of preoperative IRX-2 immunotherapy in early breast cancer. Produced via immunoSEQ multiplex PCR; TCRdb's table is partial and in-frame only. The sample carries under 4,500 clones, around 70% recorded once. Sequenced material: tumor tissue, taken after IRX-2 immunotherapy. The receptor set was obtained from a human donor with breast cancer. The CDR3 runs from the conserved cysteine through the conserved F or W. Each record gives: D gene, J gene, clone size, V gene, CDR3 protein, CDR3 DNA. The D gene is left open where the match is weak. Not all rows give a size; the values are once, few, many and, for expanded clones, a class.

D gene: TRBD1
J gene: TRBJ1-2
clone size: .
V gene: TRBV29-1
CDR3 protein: CSVGLGTGVSYGYTF
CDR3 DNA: TGCAGCGTTGGTCTGGGGACAGGGGTTTCCTATGGCTACACCTTC

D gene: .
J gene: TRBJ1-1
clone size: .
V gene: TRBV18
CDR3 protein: CASSGDQSGTEAFF
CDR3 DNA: TGTGCCAGCTCAGGGGACCAGAGCGGCACTGAAGCTTTCTTT

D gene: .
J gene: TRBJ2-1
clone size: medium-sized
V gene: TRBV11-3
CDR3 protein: CASSLELGGPRDEQFF
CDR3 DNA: TGTGCCAGCAGCTTAGAGTTGGGGGGGCCCAGGGATGAGCAGTTCTTC

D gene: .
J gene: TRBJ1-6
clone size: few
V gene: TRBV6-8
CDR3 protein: CASSGGGYNSPLHF
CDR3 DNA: TGTGCCAGCAGTGGGGGTGGTTATAATTCACCCCTCCACTTT

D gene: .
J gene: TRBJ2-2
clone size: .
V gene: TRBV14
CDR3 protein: CASSPYGRGAYGELFF
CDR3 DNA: TGTGCCAGCAGCCCTTATGGCAGGGGCGCCTACGGGGAGCTGTTTTTT

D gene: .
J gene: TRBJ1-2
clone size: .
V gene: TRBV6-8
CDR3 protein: CASSYDGNYGYTF
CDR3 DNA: TGTGCCAGCAGTTACGACGGAAACTATGGCTACACCTTC

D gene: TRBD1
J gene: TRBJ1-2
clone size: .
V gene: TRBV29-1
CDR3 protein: CSVEEDLTGSYGYTF
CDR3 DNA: TGCAGCGTTGAAGAGGATCTGACAGGGAGCTATGGCTACACCTTC

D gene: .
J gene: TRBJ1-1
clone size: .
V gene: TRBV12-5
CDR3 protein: CASTPGGSNTEAFF
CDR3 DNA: TGTGCCAGCACCCCTGGGGGATCGAACACTGAAGCTTTCTTT

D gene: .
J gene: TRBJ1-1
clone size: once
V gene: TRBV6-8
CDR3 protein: CASGAGTPNTEAFF
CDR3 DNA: TGTGCCAGCGGGGCCGGGACACCGAACACTGAAGCTTTCTTT

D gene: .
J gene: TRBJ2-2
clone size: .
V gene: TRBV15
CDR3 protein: CATSFSGAGTGELFF
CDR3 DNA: TGTGCCACCAGCTTTAGCGGCGCCGGCACCGGGGAGCTGTTTTTT

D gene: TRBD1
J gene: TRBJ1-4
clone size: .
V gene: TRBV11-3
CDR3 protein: CASSQDRGGEKLFF
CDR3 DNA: TGTGCCAGCAGTCAGGACAGGGGGGGTGAAAAACTGTTTTTT

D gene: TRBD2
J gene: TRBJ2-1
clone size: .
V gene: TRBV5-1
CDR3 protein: CASSLGTSGRNNEQFF
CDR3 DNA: TGCGCCAGCAGCTTGGGAACTAGCGGGAGAAACAATGAGCAGTTCTTC

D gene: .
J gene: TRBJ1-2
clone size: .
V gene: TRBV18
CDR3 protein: CASSPPTESYGYTF
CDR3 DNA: TGTGCCAGCTCACCCCCGACAGAGAGCTATGGCTACACCTTC

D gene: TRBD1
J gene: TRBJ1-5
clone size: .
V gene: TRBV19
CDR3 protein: CASSFGQGINQPQHF
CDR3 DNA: TGTGCCAGTAGTTTCGGACAGGGGATAAATCAGCCCCAGCATTTT

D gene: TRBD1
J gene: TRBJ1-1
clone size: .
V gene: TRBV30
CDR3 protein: CASDREGTEAFF
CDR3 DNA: TGTGCCTCAGACAGGGAAGGCACTGAAGCTTTCTTT

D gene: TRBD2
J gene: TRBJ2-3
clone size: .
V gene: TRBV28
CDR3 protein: CASSSGTSGDTDTQYF
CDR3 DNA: TGTGCCAGCAGTTCCGGGACTAGCGGGGACACAGATACGCAGTATTTT